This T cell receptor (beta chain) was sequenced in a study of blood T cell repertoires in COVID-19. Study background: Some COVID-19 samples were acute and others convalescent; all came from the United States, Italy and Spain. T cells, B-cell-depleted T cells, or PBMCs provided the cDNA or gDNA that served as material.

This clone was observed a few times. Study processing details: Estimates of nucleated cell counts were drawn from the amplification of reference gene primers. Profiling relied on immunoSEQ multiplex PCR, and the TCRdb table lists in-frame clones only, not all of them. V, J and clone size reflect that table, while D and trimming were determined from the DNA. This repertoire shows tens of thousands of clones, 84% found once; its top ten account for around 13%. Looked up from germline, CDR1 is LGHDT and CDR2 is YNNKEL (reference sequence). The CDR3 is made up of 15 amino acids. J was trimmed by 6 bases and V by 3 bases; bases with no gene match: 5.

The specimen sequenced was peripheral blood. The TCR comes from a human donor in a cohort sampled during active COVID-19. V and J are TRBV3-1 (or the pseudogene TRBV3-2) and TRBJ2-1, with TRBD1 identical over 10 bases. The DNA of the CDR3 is TGTGCCAGCAGCCACTGGGACAGGGGCCCCAATGAGCAGTTCTTC. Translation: CASSHWDRGPNEQFF.